This record concerns one T cell receptor beta chain sequence. This sample stems from a study of T cell responses to AZD1222 COVID-19 vaccine. This CDR3 is built from 13 residues. V was shortened by 5 bases and J by 7 bases, with 15 bases between the two germline ends. From germline, CDR1 is PRHDT and CDR2 FYEKMQ (reference sequence). Clones were read by immunoSEQ multiplex PCR, and TCRdb kept only the in-frame ones, dropping some. Among around 88,000 clones listed, roughly 90% were seen once. The chain employs TRBV13 and TRBJ2-7; a possible D gene is TRBD1 (5 bases). The sample here was peripheral blood, taken on day 0 of AZD1222 vaccination. The sequence came from an adult in good health. The CDR3, as DNA: TGTGCCAGCAGCCCTCAGACAGATTGGGAGCAGTACTTC. Translation gives CASSPQTDWEQYF.